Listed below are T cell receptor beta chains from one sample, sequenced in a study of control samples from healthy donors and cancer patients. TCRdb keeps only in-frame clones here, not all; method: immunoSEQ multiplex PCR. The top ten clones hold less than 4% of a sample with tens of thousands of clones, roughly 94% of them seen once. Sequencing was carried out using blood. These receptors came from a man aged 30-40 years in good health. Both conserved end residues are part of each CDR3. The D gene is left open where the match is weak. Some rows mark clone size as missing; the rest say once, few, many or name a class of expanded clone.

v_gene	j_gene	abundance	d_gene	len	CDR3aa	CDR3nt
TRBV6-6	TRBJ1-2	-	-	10	CASGASLRTF	TGTGCCAGCGGGGCTTCGTTAAGGACCTTC
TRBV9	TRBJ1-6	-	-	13	CASSVDWNSPLHF	TGTGCCAGCAGCGTAGACTGGAATTCACCCCTCCACTTT
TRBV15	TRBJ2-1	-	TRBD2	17	CATSRDWLSGGNNEQFF	TGTGCCACCAGCAGAGATTGGTTAAGCGGGGGCAACAATGAGCAGTTCTTC
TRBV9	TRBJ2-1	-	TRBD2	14	CASSPRTSGNEQFF	TGTGCCAGCAGCCCAAGGACTAGCGGCAATGAGCAGTTCTTC
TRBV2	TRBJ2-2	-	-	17	CASSEPYRTTNTGELFF	TGTGCCAGCAGTGAACCCTACCGGACAACGAACACCGGGGAGCTGTTTTTT
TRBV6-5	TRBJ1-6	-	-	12	CASKQRNSPLHF	TGTGCCAGCAAACAGAGAAATTCACCCCTCCACTTT
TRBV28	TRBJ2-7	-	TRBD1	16	CASSSIGRDRRFEQYF	TGTGCCAGCAGTTCTATTGGCCGGGACAGAAGGTTCGAGCAGTACTTC
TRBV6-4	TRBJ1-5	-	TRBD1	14	CASSPRTGTQPQHF	TGTGCCAGCAGTCCCCGGACAGGGACTCAGCCCCAGCATTTT
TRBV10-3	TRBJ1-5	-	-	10	CANLNRPQHF	TGTGCCAACCTAAATCGGCCCCAGCATTTT
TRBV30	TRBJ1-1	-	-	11	CAWSLDTEAFF	TGTGCCTGGAGCCTGGACACTGAAGCTTTCTTT
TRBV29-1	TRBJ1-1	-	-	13	CSVDRPENTEAFF	TGCAGCGTTGACAGGCCAGAGAACACTGAAGCTTTCTTT
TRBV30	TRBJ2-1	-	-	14	CAWRTGSSYNEQFF	TGTGCCTGGAGGACGGGAAGCTCCTACAATGAGCAGTTCTTC
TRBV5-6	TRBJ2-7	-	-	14	CASSPPTGVYEQYF	TGTGCCAGCAGCCCTCCCACGGGTGTTTACGAGCAGTACTTC
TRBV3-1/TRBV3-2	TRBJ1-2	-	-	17	CASSQGGERSSVYGYTF	TGTGCCAGCAGCCAAGGGGGCGAACGGAGCTCAGTCTATGGCTACACCTTC
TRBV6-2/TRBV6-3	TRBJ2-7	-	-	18	CASSYSGLVNGGSYEQYF	TGTGCCAGCAGTTACTCTGGACTCGTTAACGGAGGTTCCTACGAGCAGTACTTC
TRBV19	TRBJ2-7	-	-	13	CASSPSWAYEQYF	TGTGCTAGTAGTCCCAGTTGGGCCTACGAGCAGTACTTC
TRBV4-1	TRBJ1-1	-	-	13	CASSPMGGYEAFF	TGCGCCAGCAGTCCGATGGGGGGTTATGAAGCTTTCTTT
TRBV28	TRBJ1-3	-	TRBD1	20	CASSLTQGTGLYTGGNTIYF	TGTGCCAGCAGTTTAACTCAGGGGACAGGCCTCTATACGGGAGGAAACACCATATATTTT
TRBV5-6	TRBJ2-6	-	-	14	CASSSWAGANVLTF	TGTGCCAGCAGCTCGTGGGCTGGGGCCAACGTCCTGACTTTC
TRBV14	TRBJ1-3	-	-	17	CASSQPLGRGPGNTIYF	TGTGCCAGCAGCCAGCCCCTCGGCCGGGGTCCTGGAAACACCATATATTTT
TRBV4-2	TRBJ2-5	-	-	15	CASSQDLQPQETQYF	TGTGCCAGCAGCCAAGACCTGCAGCCCCAAGAGACCCAGTACTTC
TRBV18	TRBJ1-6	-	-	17	CASSPAGYLAGNSPLHF	TGTGCCAGCTCACCGGCAGGGTATCTTGCGGGTAATTCACCCCTCCACTTT
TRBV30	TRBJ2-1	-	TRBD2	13	CASASGRRNEQFF	TGTGCCTCAGCTAGCGGGAGAAGGAATGAGCAGTTCTTC
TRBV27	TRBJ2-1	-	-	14	CASSLRDVYNEQFF	TGTGCCAGCAGCCTCAGAGACGTCTACAATGAGCAGTTCTTC
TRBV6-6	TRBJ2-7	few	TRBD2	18	CASSQLNPGLAGAYEQYF	TGTGCCAGCAGTCAACTAAACCCTGGACTAGCGGGCGCCTACGAGCAGTACTTC
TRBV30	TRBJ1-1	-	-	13	CAWSVGAYTEAFF	TGTGCCTGGAGTGTAGGGGCTTACACTGAAGCTTTCTTT
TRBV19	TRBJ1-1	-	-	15	CASSPRLGPNTEAFF	TGTGCCAGTAGTCCACGCCTCGGGCCGAACACTGAAGCTTTCTTT
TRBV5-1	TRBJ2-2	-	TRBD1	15	CASSTGQGNTGELFF	TGCGCCAGCAGCACGGGACAGGGGAACACCGGGGAGCTGTTTTTT
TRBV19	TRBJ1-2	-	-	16	CASSIDSGARSYGYTF	TGTGCCAGTAGTATAGATTCAGGGGCCCGGAGCTATGGCTACACCTTC